This TCR beta chain appears in the sequencing data of a study of pediatric ulcerative colitis. Germline lookup yields CDR1 SEHNR and CDR2 FQNEAQ (reference sequence). V lost 2 bases, J lost 0 bases, and 11 bases lay in between. This CDR3 is built from 15 residues. This table comes from immunoSEQ multiplex PCR, and its TCRdb copy is limited to in-frame clones, with some not included. This table holds about 36,000 clones, over 80% found once. In regard to this clone: Its specificity is unknown.

Study-wide points: In rectum, acute severe colitis had expanded clones and less diversity.

Source material: blood. The sequence came from a girl under 18 with moderate ulcerative colitis. The chain has TRBV7-9 and TRBJ2-7; a possible D gene is TRBD2 (5 bases). CDR3 nucleotides: TGTGCCAGCAGCTTACCTACTGGGAGCTCCTACGAGCAGTACTTC. Its protein product is CASSLPTGSSYEQYF.